This is a list of T cell receptor beta chains from one sample in a study of response to subunit inactivated influenza vaccine. TCRdb reanalysed the RT-PCR reads using MiXCR and keeps one entry per CDR3 protein. Of about 780,000 distinct CDR3 sequences detected, about 18% appear once; the ten largest clones hold about a tenth. The sample in question was PBMCs from blood, obtained 4 to 6 days after vaccination. The receptors were sampled from a middle-aged man who received an inactivated influenza vaccine. The CDR3 runs from the conserved cysteine through the conserved F or W. Fields, in order: V gene, clone size, J gene, D gene, CDR3 DNA, CDR3 protein. The D gene is left open where the match is weak. The listing skips clone size in some rows; elsewhere it reads once, few, many or a size class.

v_call: TRBV29-1; clone_size: many; j_call: TRBJ2-7; d_call: -; cdr3_nt: TGCAGCGTTGGGAGCGACGAGCAGTACTTC; cdr3_aa: CSVGSDEQYF
v_call: TRBV5-1; clone_size: few; j_call: TRBJ2-2; d_call: -; cdr3_nt: TGCGCCAGCAGCTTTAATATGGGCCAAGCCAACGGGGAGCTGTTTTTT; cdr3_aa: CASSFNMGQANGELFF
v_call: TRBV12-3/TRBV12-4; clone_size: many; j_call: TRBJ2-2; d_call: -; cdr3_nt: TGTGCCAGCGCGTCCGGGCTAGTGGGCACCGGGGAGCTGTTTTTT; cdr3_aa: CASASGLVGTGELFF
v_call: TRBV10-3; clone_size: -; j_call: TRBJ2-2; d_call: TRBD1; cdr3_nt: TGTGCCATGGGACAGGGAGGTAGCACCGGGGAGCTGTTTTTT; cdr3_aa: CAMGQGGSTGELFF
v_call: TRBV24-1; clone_size: many; j_call: TRBJ2-5; d_call: -; cdr3_nt: TGTGCCACCAGTGATTTTAAGGCGGGACAAGAGACCCAGTACTTC; cdr3_aa: CATSDFKAGQETQYF
v_call: TRBV6-2/TRBV6-3; clone_size: few; j_call: TRBJ2-7; d_call: TRBD1; cdr3_nt: TGTGCCAGCAGTTACCGACAGGGCCACTCCTACGAGCAGTACTTC; cdr3_aa: CASSYRQGHSYEQYF
v_call: TRBV4-1; clone_size: -; j_call: TRBJ2-7; d_call: -; cdr3_nt: TGCGCCAGCAGCCACACCCAGGGCTTTGGCTACGAGCAGTACTTC; cdr3_aa: CASSHTQGFGYEQYF
v_call: TRBV4-2; clone_size: few; j_call: TRBJ2-3; d_call: TRBD2; cdr3_nt: TGTGCCAGCAGCCAAGAACTAGCGGGAGCCGTAGATACGCAGTATTTT; cdr3_aa: CASSQELAGAVDTQYF
v_call: TRBV12-3/TRBV12-4; clone_size: many; j_call: TRBJ2-7; d_call: TRBD1; cdr3_nt: TGTGCCAGCAGTCCGACAGGGGTGCTGGGCGAGCAGTACTTC; cdr3_aa: CASSPTGVLGEQYF
v_call: TRBV9; clone_size: few; j_call: TRBJ2-1; d_call: TRBD2; cdr3_nt: TGTGCCAGCACCCAAGGACTAGCGGGGGACAATGAGCAGTTCTTC; cdr3_aa: CASTQGLAGDNEQFF
v_call: TRBV5-1; clone_size: few; j_call: TRBJ2-5; d_call: -; cdr3_nt: TGCGCCAGCAGCTGGGTAAACCAAGTTCAAGAGACCCAGTACTTC; cdr3_aa: CASSWVNQVQETQYF
v_call: TRBV6-1; clone_size: -; j_call: TRBJ2-2; d_call: TRBD2; cdr3_nt: TGTGCCAGCAGGCCATGGGCGGGGGGGAACACCGGGGAGCTGTTTTTT; cdr3_aa: CASRPWAGGNTGELFF
v_call: TRBV5-1; clone_size: -; j_call: TRBJ2-5; d_call: TRBD1; cdr3_nt: TGCGCCAGCAGCTTGGAGGGACAGGGAGTGTGGGAGACCCAGTACTTC; cdr3_aa: CASSLEGQGVWETQYF
v_call: TRBV27; clone_size: few; j_call: TRBJ1-2; d_call: -; cdr3_nt: TGTGCCAGCACTAAACTACAGGGAAAAGATAGTGGCTACACCTTC; cdr3_aa: CASTKLQGKDSGYTF
v_call: TRBV28; clone_size: -; j_call: TRBJ2-1; d_call: TRBD1; cdr3_nt: TGTGCCAGCAGTCTACCGGGACAGGCCTTGGGCTCCTACAATGAGCAGTTCTTC; cdr3_aa: CASSLPGQALGSYNEQFF
v_call: TRBV12-3/TRBV12-4; clone_size: few; j_call: TRBJ2-2; d_call: -; cdr3_nt: TGTGCCACAGAGGGGCAGAGTAACACCGGGGAGCTGTTTTTT; cdr3_aa: CATEGQSNTGELFF
v_call: TRBV3-1; clone_size: few; j_call: TRBJ2-7; d_call: TRBD2; cdr3_nt: TGTGCCAGCAGCCAACCTATACGGGGGGGGATCGGCTACGAGCAGTACTTC; cdr3_aa: CASSQPIRGGIGYEQYF
v_call: TRBV10-3; clone_size: -; j_call: TRBJ2-4; d_call: TRBD1; cdr3_nt: TGTGCCATCAGTGAGTCCCCCGCAGGGGGACCCAAAAACATTCAGTACTTC; cdr3_aa: CAISESPAGGPKNIQYF
v_call: TRBV20-1; clone_size: few; j_call: TRBJ2-1; d_call: -; cdr3_nt: TGCAGTGCTAGAGGGCCCGAGGGGAGGGGGCCTTACAATGAGCAGTTCTTC; cdr3_aa: CSARGPEGRGPYNEQFF
v_call: TRBV7-2; clone_size: few; j_call: TRBJ2-1; d_call: -; cdr3_nt: TGTGCCAGCACCATGAAGTGGGGGAGCTCCTACAATGAGCAGTTCTTC; cdr3_aa: CASTMKWGSSYNEQFF
v_call: TRBV29-1; clone_size: many; j_call: TRBJ1-1; d_call: -; cdr3_nt: TGCAGCGTTGAGTGGGTGGGGTCTGAAGCTTTCTTT; cdr3_aa: CSVEWVGSEAFF
v_call: TRBV29-1; clone_size: -; j_call: TRBJ1-2; d_call: -; cdr3_nt: TGCAGCGTTGAAGTACTCGGGCAGTCTAACTATGGCTACACCTTC; cdr3_aa: CSVEVLGQSNYGYTF
v_call: TRBV5-1; clone_size: -; j_call: TRBJ2-7; d_call: -; cdr3_nt: TGCGCCAGCAGCATTACACCGGGCAGCTCCTACGAGCAGTACTTC; cdr3_aa: CASSITPGSSYEQYF
v_call: TRBV5-5; clone_size: few; j_call: TRBJ2-2; d_call: -; cdr3_nt: TGTGCCAGCAGCCCTTTCGGGGGCACCGGGGAGCTGTTTTTT; cdr3_aa: CASSPFGGTGELFF
v_call: TRBV24-1; clone_size: many; j_call: TRBJ2-1; d_call: -; cdr3_nt: TGTGCCACCAGGGACAGTCTCTACAATGAGCAGTTCTTC; cdr3_aa: CATRDSLYNEQFF
v_call: TRBV6-2/TRBV6-3; clone_size: -; j_call: TRBJ1-1; d_call: -; cdr3_nt: TGTGCCAGCAGTTACTTGGGGAGTAACACTGAAGCTTTCTTT; cdr3_aa: CASSYLGSNTEAFF
v_call: TRBV5-1; clone_size: -; j_call: TRBJ2-1; d_call: -; cdr3_nt: TGCGCCAGCAGCCGCGACCCGGAGAATGAGCAGTTCTTC; cdr3_aa: CASSRDPENEQFF
v_call: TRBV20-1; clone_size: few; j_call: TRBJ2-1; d_call: -; cdr3_nt: TGCAGTGCTAGAGGTTTGGACTTGGTGTACAATGAGCAGTTCTTC; cdr3_aa: CSARGLDLVYNEQFF
v_call: TRBV25-1; clone_size: few; j_call: TRBJ2-2; d_call: TRBD1; cdr3_nt: TGTGCCAGCAGTGAAATAGGGGGCGCCGGCACCGGGGAGCTGTTTTTT; cdr3_aa: CASSEIGGAGTGELFF
v_call: TRBV5-1; clone_size: -; j_call: TRBJ1-2; d_call: TRBD1; cdr3_nt: TGCGCCAGCAGCACACAGGGGCCAGGCAGTGGCTACACCTTC; cdr3_aa: CASSTQGPGSGYTF
v_call: TRBV29-1; clone_size: many; j_call: TRBJ2-7; d_call: -; cdr3_nt: TGCAGCGTGAGGACGTCCTACGAGCAGTACTTC; cdr3_aa: CSVRTSYEQYF
v_call: TRBV20-1; clone_size: -; j_call: TRBJ2-2; d_call: -; cdr3_nt: TGCAGTGCTGCGAGAACTATTCCCAAGAACACCGGGGAGCTGTTTTTT; cdr3_aa: CSAARTIPKNTGELFF
v_call: TRBV7-9; clone_size: few; j_call: TRBJ2-7; d_call: -; cdr3_nt: TGTGCCAGCAGCTTACATGCCTACGAGCAGTACTTC; cdr3_aa: CASSLHAYEQYF
v_call: TRBV6-2/TRBV6-3; clone_size: -; j_call: TRBJ2-3; d_call: TRBD2; cdr3_nt: TGTGCCAGCAGTAGCTCCACTAGCGGATTCTTCACAGATACGCAGTATTTT; cdr3_aa: CASSSSTSGFFTDTQYF
v_call: TRBV12-3/TRBV12-4; clone_size: -; j_call: TRBJ2-3; d_call: TRBD1; cdr3_nt: TGTGCCAGCAGTTGGGACAGATACACAGATACGCAGTATTTT; cdr3_aa: CASSWDRYTDTQYF
v_call: TRBV7-7; clone_size: -; j_call: TRBJ2-1; d_call: -; cdr3_nt: TGTGCCAGCAGCTTAGATCGGCTCAATGAGCAGTTCTTC; cdr3_aa: CASSLDRLNEQFF
v_call: TRBV9; clone_size: few; j_call: TRBJ1-6; d_call: TRBD1; cdr3_nt: TGTGCCAGCAGCGCTTACCGGGACAGGGTCAATTCACCCCTCCACTTT; cdr3_aa: CASSAYRDRVNSPLHF
v_call: TRBV9; clone_size: -; j_call: TRBJ1-5; d_call: -; cdr3_nt: TGTGCCAGCAGCACGGGACAAGGAACTCAGCCCCAGCATTTT; cdr3_aa: CASSTGQGTQPQHF
v_call: TRBV9; clone_size: -; j_call: TRBJ2-3; d_call: -; cdr3_nt: TGTGCCAGCAGCGTAAGACAGGACACAGATACGCAGTATTTT; cdr3_aa: CASSVRQDTDTQYF
v_call: TRBV7-2; clone_size: -; j_call: TRBJ2-7; d_call: -; cdr3_nt: TGTGCCAGCAGCTTAGCTCTTATGGCGGGACTCAACTACGAGCAGTACTTC; cdr3_aa: CASSLALMAGLNYEQYF
v_call: TRBV28; clone_size: many; j_call: TRBJ2-1; d_call: -; cdr3_nt: TGTGCCAGCAGTTCGAGTAAAGTGATCGATGAGCAGTTCTTC; cdr3_aa: CASSSSKVIDEQFF